These T cell receptor beta chains were read from a single sample in a study of tumor-infiltrating lymphocytes in primary liver carcinoma. TCRdb re-derived calls from the multiplex PCR reads in MiXCR, one entry per CDR3 protein. The top ten hold roughly 6% of the sample, which has approximately 330,000 distinct CDR3 sequences, almost 65% seen once. The sample comprised peripheral blood. The origin of the receptors is a man aged 35 to 55 with primary liver carcinoma and hepatitis B virus infection. Each CDR3 is given with its conserved first and last residue. D genes are given only for firm matches. Only part of the rows carry a size: once, few, many, or a class if the clone is expanded.

TRBJ2-1	TRBV12-3/TRBV12-4	many	-	TGTGCCAGCAGTTTTGTAGTTACTGAGCAGTTCTTC	CASSFVVTEQFF
TRBJ2-2	TRBV29-1	-	-	TGCAGCGTTCCGAAGGGAAGGGCCGGGGAGCTGTTTTTT	CSVPKGRAGELFF
TRBJ1-2	TRBV19	-	-	TGTGCCAGTAGGACGGTCGGGGGCGGCTATGGCTACACCTTC	CASRTVGGGYGYTF
TRBJ1-3	TRBV5-5	few	-	TGTGCCAGCCGCATTATTGGGAACACCATATATTTT	CASRIIGNTIYF
TRBJ1-2	TRBV10-3	-	TRBD1	TGTGCCATCAGTGTAACCCGGGACAGGGTCGACTTCACCTTC	CAISVTRDRVDFTF
TRBJ2-5	TRBV5-1	-	TRBD1	TGCGCCAGCAGCCCCGGGACAGGGCCTAGAGAGACCCAGTACTTC	CASSPGTGPRETQYF
TRBJ2-7	TRBV12-3/TRBV12-4	-	-	TGTGCCAGCAGTGAGGGGGTTTACGAGCCGTACTTC	CASSEGVYEPYF
TRBJ2-7	TRBV13	-	TRBD1	TGTGCCAGCAGCCCCCCGGGACAGGGGGCCTACGAGCAGTACTTC	CASSPPGQGAYEQYF
TRBJ2-1	TRBV4-3	-	-	TGTGCCAGCAGCCAAGATAGGCAGTTCGCCCAATGGGCCTACAATGTGCAGTTCTTC	CASSQDRQFAQWAYNVQFF
TRBJ1-6	TRBV6-5	-	-	-	CASSYFGRGSPLYF
TRBJ2-1	TRBV11-2	-	-	TGTGCCAGCAGCTTAAGGTTAATGGGGCAGGATGGTTTCAATGAGCAGTTCTTC	CASSLRLMGQDGFNEQFF
TRBJ2-7	TRBV11-2	-	TRBD2	TGTGCCAGCAGCTTAGTCGGGACTAAGGTTGATGAGCAGTACTTC	CASSLVGTKVDEQYF
TRBJ2-7	TRBV5-6	many	TRBD2	TGTGCCAGCAGCTTGGCACTAGCGGGAGTGAGCTCCTACGAGCAGTACTTC	CASSLALAGVSSYEQYF
TRBJ2-7	TRBV11-2	-	-	TGTGCCAGCAGCTTAGTAACCTGGACACCTCAGGAGTACTTC	CASSLVTWTPQEYF
TRBJ1-1	TRBV11-3	-	-	TGTGCCAGCACGGAAGGGAACACTAAAGCTTTCTTT	CASTEGNTKAFF
TRBJ2-3	TRBV5-1	once	-	TGCGCCAGCAGCATGGACGCAGCGAGAGATACGCAGTATTTT	CASSMDAARDTQYF
TRBJ2-1	TRBV2	few	TRBD2	TGTGCCAGCAGGGACCAACTAGCGGTCAATGAGCAGTTCTTC	CASRDQLAVNEQFF
TRBJ1-1	TRBV11-2	once	-	TGTGCCAGCAGCCGCCGGGTTTCACAGAGTGGTAACTCTGAAGCTTTCTTT	CASSRRVSQSGNSEAFF
TRBJ2-7	TRBV11-2	-	-	TGTGCCTGCAGCTTAGGTGACACGGGTAGGGAGCAGTACTTC	CACSLGDTGREQYF
TRBJ2-7	TRBV4-1	many	TRBD2	TGCGCCAGCAGCCAAGATCATGGCCTAGCGGGGTTTGTGCAGTACTTC	CASSQDHGLAGFVQYF
TRBJ1-5	TRBV6-2/TRBV6-3	-	-	TGTGCCTGCAATGACATGGGAGGCAATCAGCCCCAGCATTTT	CACNDMGGNQPQHF
TRBJ2-7	TRBV6-6	many	TRBD2	TGTGCCAGCAGTTACCTTTCTAGCGGGAGATCCTACGAGCAGTACTTC	CASSYLSSGRSYEQYF
TRBJ2-5	TRBV5-1	-	-	TGCGCCAGCAGCTTGGCCAACAGGGTCCTGGAGACCCAGAACTTC	CASSLANRVLETQNF
TRBJ2-3	TRBV10-3	once	-	TGTGCCACCCGAACAGAGGAATCGGATACGCAGAATTTT	CATRTEESDTQNF
TRBJ2-1	TRBV5-5	many	-	TGTGCCAGCAGCAGGGGACCCGACAATGAGCAGTTCTTC	CASSRGPDNEQFF
TRBJ2-3	TRBV5-1	-	-	TGCGCCAGCAGCTTGGAACGGGGTGACACAGATACGCAGTATTTT	CASSLERGDTDTQYF
TRBJ2-1	TRBV4-2	many	-	TGTGCCAGCAGCCAATTCAGGAGTGGCGATGAGCAGTTCTTC	CASSQFRSGDEQFF
TRBJ2-3	TRBV7-2	-	-	TGTGCCAGCAGCCCCGTCGGATCAAAGGCAGATACGCAGTATTTT	CASSPVGSKADTQYF
TRBJ2-7	TRBV5-1	-	-	TGCGCCAGCAGCTTCGCCGGGATAAGCTCCTACAAGCAGTACTTC	CASSFAGISSYKQYF
TRBJ2-2	TRBV5-4	many	-	TGTGCCAGCAGCTTCAACCGGGACCCGAACACCGGGGAGCTGTTTTTT	CASSFNRDPNTGELFF
TRBJ1-2	TRBV29-1	many	-	TGCAGCACCGGGGACGGGGACTATGGCTACACCTTC	CSTGDGDYGYTF
TRBJ2-5	TRBV6-2/TRBV6-3	-	-	TGTGCCAGCAGTTTCTGGACAGCGAGCGAGACCCAGTACTTC	CASSFWTASETQYF
TRBJ2-4	TRBV28	few	TRBD2	TGTGCCAGCAGCCCGTCCGGGAGCGGGAGGCCTCAGTACTTC	CASSPSGSGRPQYF
TRBJ2-3	TRBV29-1	-	TRBD2	TGCAGCGTTGCTGGGGCTAGCGGGAGGGCGGGTTATACGCAGTATTTT	CSVAGASGRAGYTQYF
TRBJ2-7	TRBV29-1	many	-	TGCAGCGTTGAATCTGTTAGGAGCGAGCAGTACTTC	CSVESVRSEQYF
TRBJ2-3	TRBV11-2	many	-	TGTGCCAGCAGCTTAGGCCCAATGGTCGCGGGCTTCACAGATACGCAGTATTTT	CASSLGPMVAGFTDTQYF
TRBJ2-3	TRBV6-1	-	-	TGTGCCAGCAGTGGGGTGCGCGTGCGGGACACGCTGTATTTT	CASSGVRVRDTLYF
TRBJ2-3	TRBV30	few	TRBD2	TGTGCCTTGGGACTTGCGGGAGGCTCGCCCTTTAGCACAGATACGCAGTATTTT	CALGLAGGSPFSTDTQYF
TRBJ2-2	TRBV11-2	-	-	TGTGCCAGCAGCTTAGGGGGCGAGACAGACACCGGGGAGTTGTTTTTT	CASSLGGETDTGELFF
TRBJ2-5	TRBV5-6	few	-	TGTGCCAGCAGCTCACGGGCTAGGGTGCAAGAGACCCAGTACTTC	CASSSRARVQETQYF
TRBJ1-5	TRBV11-2	-	-	TGTGCCAACACCTTAGAGCGATATCAGCCCCAGCATTTT	CANTLERYQPQHF
TRBJ1-1	TRBV6-6	-	-	TGTGCCAGCATTTACATTAAAAACACTCAAGCTTTCTTT	CASIYIKNTQAFF
TRBJ2-7	TRBV29-1	-	TRBD2	TGCAGCGCCGTAGCGGGAGGGGGCTACGAGCAGTACTTC	CSAVAGGGYEQYF
TRBJ2-4	TRBV30	-	TRBD2	TGTGCCTGGAGTGGAACCCCTCTCCTTCGTGAAGCGGGAGCCCTTCTAGCCAAAAACATTCAGTACTTC	CAWSGTPLLREAGALLAKNIQYF
TRBJ2-7	TRBV10-1	once	TRBD1	TGCACCAGCAGTGAGACGACAGGGTTTCACGAGCAGTACTTC	CTSSETTGFHEQYF
TRBJ2-2	TRBV5-1	-	-	TGCGCCAGCTGCCCGCCGACAGGGAGGAACGGGGAGCTGTTTTTT	CASCPPTGRNGELFF
TRBJ2-1	TRBV5-8	few	TRBD2	TGTGCCAGCAGCTTGCAGGGACTAGCGGGCGGCTCCTACAATGAGCAGTTCTTC	CASSLQGLAGGSYNEQFF
TRBJ2-3	TRBV6-2/TRBV6-3	-	-	TGTGACAGCAGGCAGACGGCAGATACGCAGTATTTT	CDSRQTADTQYF
TRBJ1-1	TRBV29-1	many	-	TGCAGCGTTGAAGTGCATCAGACGAACACTGAAGCTTTCTTT	CSVEVHQTNTEAFF
TRBJ2-1	TRBV11-2	-	TRBD2	TGTGCCAGCAGCTTATTTGGGACTATCACGGGTGAGCAGTTCTTC	CASSLFGTITGEQFF
TRBJ2-1	TRBV11-3	many	-	TGTGCCAGCAGCTTAGACAACAATGAGCAGTTCTTC	CASSLDNNEQFF
TRBJ1-1	TRBV4-2	many	-	TGTGCCAGCAACAAGGGTGGGACTGAAGCTTTCTTT	CASNKGGTEAFF
TRBJ2-7	TRBV4-3	-	TRBD2	TGCGCCAGCAGCCATGCCATAGCGGGAGCGACCTACGAACAGTACTTC	CASSHAIAGATYEQYF
TRBJ1-1	TRBV11-2	-	TRBD1	TGCGCCAGCAGCTTAGACAGGGAGGACACTGAAACTTTCTTT	CASSLDREDTETFF
TRBJ2-5	TRBV29-1	-	-	TGCAGCGCTGAGGGGGAGGAGACCCAGTGCTTC	CSAEGEETQCF
TRBJ2-1	TRBV6-5	-	-	TGTGTCAGCAGCCGAGGGGTGGACTCCTACAATGAGCAGTTCTTC	CVSSRGVDSYNEQFF
TRBJ1-1	TRBV11-2	-	-	TGTGCCAGCAGTTGGGGAGAGGGATTGGACACTGAAGCTTTCTTT	CASSWGEGLDTEAFF
TRBJ2-5	TRBV12-3/TRBV12-4	-	-	TGTACCAGCAGTTTATTGGTAGGGGAGACCCAGCACTTC	CTSSLLVGETQHF
TRBJ2-1	TRBV11-2	-	-	TGTGCCAGCAGCTTGTCGGGGTTCGACAATAAGCAGTTCTTC	CASSLSGFDNKQFF